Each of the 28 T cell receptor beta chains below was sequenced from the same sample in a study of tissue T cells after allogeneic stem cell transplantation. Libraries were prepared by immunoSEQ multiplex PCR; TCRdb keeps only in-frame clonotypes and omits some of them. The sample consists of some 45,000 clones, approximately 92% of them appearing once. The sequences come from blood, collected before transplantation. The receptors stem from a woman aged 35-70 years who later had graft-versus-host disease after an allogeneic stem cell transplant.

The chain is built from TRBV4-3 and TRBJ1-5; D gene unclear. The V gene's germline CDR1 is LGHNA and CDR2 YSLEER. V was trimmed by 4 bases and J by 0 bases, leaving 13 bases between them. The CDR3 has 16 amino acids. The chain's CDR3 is CASSPHVSYSNQPQHF. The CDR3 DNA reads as TGCGCCAGCAGCCCCCATGTTTCCTATAGCAATCAGCCCCAGCATTTT.

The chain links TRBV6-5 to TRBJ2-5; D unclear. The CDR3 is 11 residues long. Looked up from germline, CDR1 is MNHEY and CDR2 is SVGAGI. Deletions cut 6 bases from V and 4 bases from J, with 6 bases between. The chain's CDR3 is CASRAGETQYF. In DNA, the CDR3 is TGTGCCAGCAGAGCCGGAGAGACCCAGTACTTC.

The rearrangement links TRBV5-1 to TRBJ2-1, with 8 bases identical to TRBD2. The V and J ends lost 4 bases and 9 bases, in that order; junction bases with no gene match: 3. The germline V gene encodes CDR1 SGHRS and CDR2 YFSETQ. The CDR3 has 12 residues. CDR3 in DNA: TGCGCCAGCAGCCCGCTAGCGGGTGAGCAGTTCTTC. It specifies CASSPLAGEQFF.

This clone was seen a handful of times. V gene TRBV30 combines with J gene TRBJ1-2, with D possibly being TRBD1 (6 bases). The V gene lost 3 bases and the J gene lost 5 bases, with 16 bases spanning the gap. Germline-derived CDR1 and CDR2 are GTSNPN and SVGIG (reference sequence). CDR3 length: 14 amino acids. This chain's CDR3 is CAWRAQGGKYGYTF. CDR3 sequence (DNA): TGTGCCTGGAGAGCCCAAGGGGGAAAGTATGGCTACACCTTC.

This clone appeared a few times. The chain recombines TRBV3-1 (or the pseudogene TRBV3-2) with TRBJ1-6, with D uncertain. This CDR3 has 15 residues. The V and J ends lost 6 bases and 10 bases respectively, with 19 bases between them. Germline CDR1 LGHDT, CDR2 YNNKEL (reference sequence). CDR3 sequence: CASRPTGPMGSPLHF. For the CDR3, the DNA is TGTGCCAGCAGGCCTACGGGCCCCATGGGGTCACCCCTCCACTTT.

CDR3 sequence: CATARTGGEPQHF. CDR3 DNA sequence: TGTGCCACCGCCCGGACAGGGGGAGAGCCCCAGCATTTT. This chain joins TRBV24-1 and TRBJ1-5; 10 nucleotides agree with TRBD1. CDR3 length: 13 residues. CDR1 is KGHDR and CDR2 is SFDVKD in the germline V gene. The ends lost 9 bases at V and 8 bases at J; junction bases unmatched: 6.

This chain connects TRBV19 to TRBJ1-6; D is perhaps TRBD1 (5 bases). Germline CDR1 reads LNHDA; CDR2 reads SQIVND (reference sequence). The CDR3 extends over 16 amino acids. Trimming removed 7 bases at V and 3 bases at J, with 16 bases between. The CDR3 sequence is CASTPGDGFYNSPLHF. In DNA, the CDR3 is TGTGCCAGTACCCCGGGGGACGGATTCTATAATTCACCCCTCCACTTT.

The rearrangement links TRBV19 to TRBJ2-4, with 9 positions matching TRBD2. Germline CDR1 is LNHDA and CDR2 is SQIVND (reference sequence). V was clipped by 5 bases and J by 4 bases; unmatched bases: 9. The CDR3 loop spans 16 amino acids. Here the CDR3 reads CASSFTSGQNKNIQYF. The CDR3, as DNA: TGTGCCAGTAGTTTTACTAGCGGGCAAAATAAAAACATTCAGTACTTC. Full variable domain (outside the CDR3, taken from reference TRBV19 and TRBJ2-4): DGGITQSPKYLFRKEGQNVTLSCEQNLNHDAMYWYRQDPGQGLRLIYYSQIVNDFQKGDIAEGYSVSREKKESFPLTVTSAQKNPTAFYLCASSFTSGQNKNIQYFGAGTRLSVL.

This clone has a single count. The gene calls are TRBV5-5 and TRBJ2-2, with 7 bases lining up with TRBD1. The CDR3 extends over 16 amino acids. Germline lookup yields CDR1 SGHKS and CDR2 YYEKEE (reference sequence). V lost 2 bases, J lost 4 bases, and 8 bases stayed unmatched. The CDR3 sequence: CASSFVTGSSTGELFF. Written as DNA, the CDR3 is TGTGCCAGCAGCTTTGTGACAGGGTCTAGCACCGGGGAGCTGTTTTTT.

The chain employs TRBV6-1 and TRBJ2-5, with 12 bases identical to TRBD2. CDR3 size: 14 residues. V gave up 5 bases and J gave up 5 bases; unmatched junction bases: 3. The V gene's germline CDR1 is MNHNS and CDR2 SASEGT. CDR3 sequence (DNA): TGTGCCAGCAGTTCTAGCGGGAGGGGGGAGACCCAGTACTTC. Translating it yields CASSSSGRGETQYF.

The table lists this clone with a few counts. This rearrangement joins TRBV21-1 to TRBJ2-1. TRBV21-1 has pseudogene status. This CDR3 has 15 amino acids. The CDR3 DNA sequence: TGTGCCAGCAGCAAAGAGAGAGGGGTTAACAATGAGCAGTTCTTC. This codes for CASSKERGVNNEQFF.

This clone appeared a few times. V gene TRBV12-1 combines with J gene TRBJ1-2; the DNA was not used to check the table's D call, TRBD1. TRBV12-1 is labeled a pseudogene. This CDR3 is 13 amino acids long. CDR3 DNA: TGTGCCAGCAGCGCCCGGGACACCTATGGCTACACCTTC. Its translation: CASSARDTYGYTF.

DNA of the CDR3: TGTGCCAGCTCACCTGGTAACTATGGCTACACCTTC. As protein: CASSPGNYGYTF. This chain joins TRBV18 and TRBJ1-2; no clear D. Trimming removed 3 bases at V and 1 base at J, with 3 bases between. The CDR3 totals 12 residues. In germline, CDR1 is KGHSH, CDR2 LQKENI.

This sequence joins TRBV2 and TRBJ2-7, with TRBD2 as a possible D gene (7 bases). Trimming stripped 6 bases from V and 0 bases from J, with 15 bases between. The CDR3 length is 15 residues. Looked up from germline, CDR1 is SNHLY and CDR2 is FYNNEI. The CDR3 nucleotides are TGTGCCAGCAGCCCGGAGGGGGGGCCCTCCTACGAGCAGTACTTC. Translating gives CASSPEGGPSYEQYF. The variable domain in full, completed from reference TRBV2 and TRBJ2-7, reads EPEVTQTPSHQVTQMGQEVILRCVPISNHLYFYWYRQILGQKVEFLVSFYNNEISEKSEIFDDQFSVERPDGSNFTLKIRSTKLEDSAMYFCASSPEGGPSYEQYFGPGTRLTVT.

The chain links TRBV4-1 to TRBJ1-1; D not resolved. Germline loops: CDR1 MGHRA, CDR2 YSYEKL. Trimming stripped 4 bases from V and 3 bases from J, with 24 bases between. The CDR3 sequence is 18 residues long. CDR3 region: CASSLVLGLLTLDTEAFF. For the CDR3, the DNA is TGCGCCAGCAGCCTCGTCCTGGGCTTGTTAACCCTCGACACTGAAGCTTTCTTT.

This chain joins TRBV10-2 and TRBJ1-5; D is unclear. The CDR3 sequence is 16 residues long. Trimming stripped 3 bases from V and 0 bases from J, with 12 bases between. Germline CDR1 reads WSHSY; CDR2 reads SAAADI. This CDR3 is CASSDRSENSNQPQHF. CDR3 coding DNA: TGCGCCAGCAGTGACCGATCAGAGAATAGCAATCAGCCCCAGCATTTT.

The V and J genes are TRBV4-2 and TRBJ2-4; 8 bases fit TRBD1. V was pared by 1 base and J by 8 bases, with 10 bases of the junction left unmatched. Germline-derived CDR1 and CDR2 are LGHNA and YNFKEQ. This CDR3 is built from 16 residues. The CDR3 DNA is TGTGCCAGCAGCCAAGCCAGGGGGCGCGGGGAGGACATTCAGTACTTC. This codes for CASSQARGRGEDIQYF.

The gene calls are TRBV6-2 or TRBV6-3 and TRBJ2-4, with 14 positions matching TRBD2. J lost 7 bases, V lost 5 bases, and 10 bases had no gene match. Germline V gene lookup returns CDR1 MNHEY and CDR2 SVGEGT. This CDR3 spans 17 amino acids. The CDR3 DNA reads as TGTGCCAGCAGTACCGGGACTAGCGGGAGTCTTCCGAACATTCAGTACTTC. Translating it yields CASSTGTSGSLPNIQYF.

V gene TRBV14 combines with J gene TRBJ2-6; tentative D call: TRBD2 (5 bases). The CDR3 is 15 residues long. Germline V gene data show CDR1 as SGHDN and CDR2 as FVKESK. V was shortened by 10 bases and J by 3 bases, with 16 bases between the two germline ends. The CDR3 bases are TGTGCCAAATTAAATCGGGGTCGTGGGGCCAACGTCCTGACTTTC. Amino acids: CAKLNRGRGANVLTF.

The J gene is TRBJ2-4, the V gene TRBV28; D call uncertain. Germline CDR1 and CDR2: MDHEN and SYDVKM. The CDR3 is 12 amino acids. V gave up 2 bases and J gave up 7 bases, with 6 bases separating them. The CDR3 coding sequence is TGTGCCAGCAGTTTAGACCAGAACATTCAGTACTTC. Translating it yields CASSLDQNIQYF.

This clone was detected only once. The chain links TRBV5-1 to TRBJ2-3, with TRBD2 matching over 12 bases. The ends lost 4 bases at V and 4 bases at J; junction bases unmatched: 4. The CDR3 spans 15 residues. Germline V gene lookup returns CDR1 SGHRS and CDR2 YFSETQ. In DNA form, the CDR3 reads TGCGCCAGCAGCCGACTAGCGGGAGTTGCAGATACGCAGTATTTT. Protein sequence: CASSRLAGVADTQYF.

CDR3 sequence: CATSGQGGSGANVLTF. In DNA form, the CDR3 reads TGTGCCACCAGCGGACAAGGGGGCTCTGGGGCCAACGTCCTGACTTTC. This rearrangement joins TRBV15 to TRBJ2-6; tentative D call: TRBD1 (6 bases). Between the trimmed V and J ends, which lost 5 bases and 0 bases, there was a span of 11 bases. Germline V lookup: CDR1 LNHNV, CDR2 YYDKDF (reference sequence). This CDR3 is 16 amino acids long.

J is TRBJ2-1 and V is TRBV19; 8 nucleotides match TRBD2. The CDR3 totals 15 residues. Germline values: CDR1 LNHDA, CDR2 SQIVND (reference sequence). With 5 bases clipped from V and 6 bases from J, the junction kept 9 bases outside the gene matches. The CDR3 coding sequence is TGTGCCAGTAGTGAAACGGGACTAGTCATCAATGAGCAGTTCTTC. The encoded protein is CASSETGLVINEQFF.

The CDR3: CASSASGLAGGSSYEQYF. The DNA of the CDR3 is TGTGCCAGCAGCGCATCGGGACTAGCGGGGGGGAGCTCCTACGAGCAGTACTTC. The V and J genes are TRBV9 and TRBJ2-7, with TRBD2 matching 16 bases. The J segment lost 0 bases and the V segment lost 3 bases, leaving 6 bases of the junction unmatched. Germline CDR1 SGDLS, CDR2 YYNGEE. The CDR3 is made up of 18 amino acids.

This chain's CDR3 is CASSQDSPGATYNEQFF. The CDR3 nucleotides read TGCGCCAGCAGCCAAGATTCCCCAGGGGCCACCTACAATGAGCAGTTCTTC. The chain uses TRBV4-3 and TRBJ2-1; maybe TRBD1 (6 bases). The CDR3 extends over 17 amino acids. Germline V gene sequence: CDR1 LGHNA, CDR2 YSLEER. The germline V and J ends were trimmed by 0 bases and 2 bases, with 14 bases remaining between them.

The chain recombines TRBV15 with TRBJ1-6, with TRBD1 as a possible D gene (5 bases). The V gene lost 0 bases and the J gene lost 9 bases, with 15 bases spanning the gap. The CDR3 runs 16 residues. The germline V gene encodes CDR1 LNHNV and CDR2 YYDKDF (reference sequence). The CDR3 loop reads CATSRDRGSSGSPLHF. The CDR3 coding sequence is TGTGCCACCAGCAGAGATAGGGGCTCCTCAGGTTCACCCCTCCACTTT. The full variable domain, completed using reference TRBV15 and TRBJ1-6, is DAMVIQNPRYQVTQFGKPVTLSCSQTLNHNVMYWYQQKSSQAPKLLFHYYDKDFNNEADTPDNFQSRRPNTSFCFLDIRSPGLGDTAMYLCATSRDRGSSGSPLHFGNGTRLTVT.

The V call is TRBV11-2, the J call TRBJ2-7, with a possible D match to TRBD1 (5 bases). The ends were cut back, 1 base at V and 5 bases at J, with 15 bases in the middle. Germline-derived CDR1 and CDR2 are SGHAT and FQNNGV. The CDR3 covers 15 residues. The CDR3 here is CASSLVGQGTNEQYF. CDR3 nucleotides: TGTGCCAGCAGCTTAGTGGGGCAGGGAACGAACGAGCAGTACTTC.

The CDR3 loop reads CASSSLAGVRTGELFF. DNA for the CDR3: TGTGCCAGCAGCTCCCTAGCGGGAGTAAGGACCGGGGAGCTGTTTTTT. The chain recombines TRBV11-2 with TRBJ2-2; the match to TRBD2 covers 10 bases. The length of the CDR3 is 16 residues. Germline V CDR1 and CDR2: SGHAT, FQNNGV. The ends lost 4 bases at V and 5 bases at J; junction bases unmatched: 7.